This TCR beta chain was sequenced for a study of control samples from healthy donors and cancer patients. This table comes from immunoSEQ multiplex PCR, and its TCRdb copy is limited to in-frame clones, with some not included. The table has about 140,000 clones, approximately 92% seen once. Trimming removed 6 bases from V and 1 base from J; junction bases left unmatched: 14. The CDR3 has 18 residues. The germline gives CDR1 PRHDT, CDR2 FYEKMQ (reference sequence). V gene TRBV13 combines with J gene TRBJ2-1, with 8 bases that match TRBD2. This clonotype was sampled from a man aged 25 to 45 in good health. The sample comprised blood. In DNA, the CDR3 is TGTGCCAGCAGTCCAAGGAGGACGGGAGGGCGTTCCTACAATGAGCAGTTCTTC. Translating it yields CASSPRRTGGRSYNEQFF.